This T cell receptor (beta chain) was identified during a study of CD8+CD57+ T cells in acquired aplastic anemia. Overall study context: Sorted CD4+ and CD8+ cells gave a mean 3.2 ug DNA, range about 0.19 to 27.4 ug.

CD8+CD57+ cell expansion had been shown by flow cytometry in patients chosen for sequencing. There were no patients without severe acquired aplastic anemia. Blood sampling was performed on the patients, and none of them had received therapy by then. The trim removed 4 bases at V and 5 bases at J, leaving 5 bases unmatched. This CDR3 is 13 amino acids long. The germline gives CDR1 DFQATT, CDR2 SNEGSKA (reference sequence). The study profiled TCR beta VDJ and CDR3 using genomic DNA as template. Each CDR3 protein gets one entry after TCRdb re-called the reads with MiXCR. The sample records approximately 180,000 distinct CDR3 sequences, 48% being singletons.

Sequencing input: sorted CD4+, CD8+, or CD8+CD57+ T cells (not recorded which) from PBMCs. The gene calls are TRBV20-1 and TRBJ2-7; TRBD1 agrees at 10 bases. The clonotype comes from a human donor with aplastic anemia. This chain's CDR3 is CSAKGTGAHEQYF. The CDR3 coding sequence is TGCAGTGCTAAAGGGACAGGGGCCCACGAGCAGTACTTC.